This T cell receptor beta chain is drawn from a study of T cell clonotyping in hematopoietic cell transplantation. Across the whole study: Recipient samples before transplant were obtained post-cytoreduction. Whole-study results and caveats: No sorting was done, leaving CD4 and CD8 contributions mixed. Recipient TCR diversity dropped after transplant; expanded clonotypes rose from day 30 to 180.

Germline CDR1 MNHEY, CDR2 SVGAGI. V lost 7 bases, J lost 7 bases, and 9 bases stayed unmatched. This CDR3 region has 15 residues. This clone was picked up a small number of times. As yet, its antigen is unknown. TCRdb keeps only in-frame clones here, not all; method: immunoSEQ multiplex PCR. This table has roughly 18,000 clones, about 83% appearing once. Specified time point: recipient sample about 28 days before transplant, after cytoreduction. Recipient blood drawn about 28 days pretransplant and days 30, 100, 180 after. The chain recombines TRBV6-5 with TRBJ1-6, with 8 positions matching TRBD1. The sequencing used peripheral blood mononuclear cells, collected before stem cell transplant. This TCR derives from a man aged 50 or older with acute myeloid leukemia. Some clones in this sample may be carry-over from other donors' samples. The CDR3 here is CASTSGQAHNSPLHF. The CDR3 coding sequence is TGTGCCAGCACCTCGGGACAGGCTCACAATTCACCCCTCCACTTT.